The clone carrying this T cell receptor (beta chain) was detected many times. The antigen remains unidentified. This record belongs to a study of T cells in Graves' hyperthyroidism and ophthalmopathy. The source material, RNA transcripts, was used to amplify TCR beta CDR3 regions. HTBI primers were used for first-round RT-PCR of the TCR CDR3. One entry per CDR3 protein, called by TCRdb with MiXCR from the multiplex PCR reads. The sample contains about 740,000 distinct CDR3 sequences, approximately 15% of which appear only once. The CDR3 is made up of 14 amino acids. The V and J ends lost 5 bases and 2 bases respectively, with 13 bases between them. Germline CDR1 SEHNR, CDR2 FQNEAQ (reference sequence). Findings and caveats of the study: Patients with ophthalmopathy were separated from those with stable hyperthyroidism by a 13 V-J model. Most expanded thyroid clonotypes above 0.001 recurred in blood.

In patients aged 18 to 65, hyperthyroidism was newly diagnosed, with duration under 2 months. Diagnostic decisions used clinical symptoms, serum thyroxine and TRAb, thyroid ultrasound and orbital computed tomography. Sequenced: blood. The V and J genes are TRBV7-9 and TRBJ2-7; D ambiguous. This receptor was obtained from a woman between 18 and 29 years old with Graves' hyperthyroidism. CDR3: CASSRPPAPYEQYF. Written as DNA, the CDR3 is TGTGCCAGCAGCCGACCTCCTGCCCCCTACGAGCAGTACTTC.